The next 2 T cell receptor beta chains were all read from a single sample in a study of blood T cell repertoires in COVID-19. Profiled with immunoSEQ multiplex PCR; TCRdb holds only in-frame clones, not every one. The sample shows about 320,000 clones, roughly 85% of them seen only once. Sequencing was done on a sample of PBMCs or T cells enriched from blood (not recorded which). These receptor sequences come from a woman aged 25 to 39 who had been exposed to COVID-19.

The CDR3 DNA follows: TGTGCCAGCAGCCCTCCCCGGGACAGGGGCTTGGATGAGCAGTTCTTC. This translates into CASSPPRDRGLDEQFF. The chain carries TRBV11-2 and TRBJ2-1; 10 bases map to TRBD1. The CDR3 is made up of 16 amino acids. J gave up 8 bases and V 5 bases, and 12 bases lay outside the gene matches. The germline V gene has CDR1 SGHAT and CDR2 FQNNGV.

This chain joins TRBV6-5 and TRBJ2-4; D gene ambiguous. In germline, CDR1 is MNHEY, CDR2 SVGAGI. The V gene lost 0 bases and the J gene lost 2 bases, with 2 bases spanning the gap. The CDR3 has 13 residues. CDR3 in amino acids: CASSYSSKNIQYF. DNA for the CDR3: TGTGCCAGCAGTTACTCCTCCAAAAACATTCAGTACTTC.